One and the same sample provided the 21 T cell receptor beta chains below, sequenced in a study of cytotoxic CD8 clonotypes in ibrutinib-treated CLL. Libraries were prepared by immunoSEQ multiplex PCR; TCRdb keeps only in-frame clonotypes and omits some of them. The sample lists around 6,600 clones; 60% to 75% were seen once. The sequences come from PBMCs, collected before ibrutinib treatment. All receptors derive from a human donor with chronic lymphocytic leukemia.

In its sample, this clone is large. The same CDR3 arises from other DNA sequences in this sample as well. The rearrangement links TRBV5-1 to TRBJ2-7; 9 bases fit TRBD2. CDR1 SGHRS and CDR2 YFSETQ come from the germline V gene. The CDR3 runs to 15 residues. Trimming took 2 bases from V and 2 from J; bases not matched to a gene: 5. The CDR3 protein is CASSLKLAGTYEQYF. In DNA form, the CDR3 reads TGCGCCAGCAGCTTAAAGCTAGCGGGGACCTACGAGCAGTACTTC.

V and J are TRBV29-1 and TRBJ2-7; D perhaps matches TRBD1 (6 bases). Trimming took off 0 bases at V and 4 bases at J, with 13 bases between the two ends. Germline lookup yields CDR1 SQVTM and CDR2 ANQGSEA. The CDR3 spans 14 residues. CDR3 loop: CSVEEGPQGYEQYF. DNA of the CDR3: TGCAGCGTTGAAGAAGGGCCCCAGGGGTACGAGCAGTACTTC.

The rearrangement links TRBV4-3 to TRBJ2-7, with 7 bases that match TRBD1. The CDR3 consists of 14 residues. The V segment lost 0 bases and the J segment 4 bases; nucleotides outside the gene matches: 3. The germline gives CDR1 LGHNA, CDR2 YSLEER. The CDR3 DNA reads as TGCGCCAGCAGCCAAGAAAGGGGGCGGTACGAGCAGTACTTC. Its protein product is CASSQERGRYEQYF.

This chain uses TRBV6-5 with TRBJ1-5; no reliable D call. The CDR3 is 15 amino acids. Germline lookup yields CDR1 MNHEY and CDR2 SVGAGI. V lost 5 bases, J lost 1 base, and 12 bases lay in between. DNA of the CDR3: TGTGCCAGCAGTGCTATTCGGGGAAGCAATCAGCCCCAGCATTTT. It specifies CASSAIRGSNQPQHF.

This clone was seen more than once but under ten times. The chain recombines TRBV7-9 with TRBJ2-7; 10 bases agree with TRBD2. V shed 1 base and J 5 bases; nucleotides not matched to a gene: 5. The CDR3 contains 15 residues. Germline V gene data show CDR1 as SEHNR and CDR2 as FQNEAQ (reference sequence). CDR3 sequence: CASSLVTSGFHEQYF. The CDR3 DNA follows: TGTGCCAGCAGCTTAGTGACTAGCGGGTTCCACGAGCAGTACTTC.

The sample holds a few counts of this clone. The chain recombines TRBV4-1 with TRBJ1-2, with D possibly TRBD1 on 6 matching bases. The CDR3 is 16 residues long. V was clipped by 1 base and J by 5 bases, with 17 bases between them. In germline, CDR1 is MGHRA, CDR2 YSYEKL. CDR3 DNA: TGCGCCAGCAGCCAAGCTGGGCTTGGGGGCACTTATGGCTACACCTTC. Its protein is CASSQAGLGGTYGYTF.

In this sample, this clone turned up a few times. The CDR3, as DNA: TGTGCCAGCAGTCCCCCGGAGCGGGAGGGGTACGAGCAGTACTTC. Translating gives CASSPPEREGYEQYF. The genes are TRBV28 and TRBJ2-7; 10 bases are a match to TRBD2. The J segment lost 4 bases and the V segment lost 5 bases, leaving 8 bases of the junction unmatched. CDR3 size: 15 residues. CDR1 is MDHEN, CDR2 SYDVKM, per germline.

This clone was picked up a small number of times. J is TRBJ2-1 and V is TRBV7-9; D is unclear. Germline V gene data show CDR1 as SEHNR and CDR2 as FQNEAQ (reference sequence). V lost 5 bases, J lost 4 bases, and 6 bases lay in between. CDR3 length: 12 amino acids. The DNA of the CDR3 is TGTGCCAGCAGCCTCCAGTACAATGAGCAGTTCTTC. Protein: CASSLQYNEQFF.

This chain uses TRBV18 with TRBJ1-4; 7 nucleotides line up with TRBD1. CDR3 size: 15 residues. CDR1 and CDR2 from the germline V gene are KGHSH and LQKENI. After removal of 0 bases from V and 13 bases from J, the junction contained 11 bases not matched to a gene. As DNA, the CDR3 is TGTGCCAGCTCACCACCGGAGGGGGCGCGGTCGGGACTGTTTTTT. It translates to CASSPPEGARSGLFF.

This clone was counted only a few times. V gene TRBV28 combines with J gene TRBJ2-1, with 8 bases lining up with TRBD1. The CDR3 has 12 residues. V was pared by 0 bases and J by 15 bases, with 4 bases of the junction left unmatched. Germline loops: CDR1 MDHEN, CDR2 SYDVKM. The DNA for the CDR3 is TGTGCCAGCAGTTTATGGAGACAGGGGTCGTTCTTC. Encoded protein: CASSLWRQGSFF.

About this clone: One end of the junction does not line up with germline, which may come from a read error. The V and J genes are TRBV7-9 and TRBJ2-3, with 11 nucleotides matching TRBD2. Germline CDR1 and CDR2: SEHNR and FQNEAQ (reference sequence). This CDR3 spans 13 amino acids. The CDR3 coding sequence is TGTGCCAGCAGCCCCGACGGACTAGCGGGCTCTAATTTT. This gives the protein CASSPDGLAGSNF.

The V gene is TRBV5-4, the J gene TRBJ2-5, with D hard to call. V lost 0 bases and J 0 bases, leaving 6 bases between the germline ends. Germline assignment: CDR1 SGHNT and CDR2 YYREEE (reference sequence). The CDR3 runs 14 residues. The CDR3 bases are TGTGCCAGCAGCTTGGGACAAAACCAAGAGACCCAGTACTTC. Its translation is CASSLGQNQETQYF.

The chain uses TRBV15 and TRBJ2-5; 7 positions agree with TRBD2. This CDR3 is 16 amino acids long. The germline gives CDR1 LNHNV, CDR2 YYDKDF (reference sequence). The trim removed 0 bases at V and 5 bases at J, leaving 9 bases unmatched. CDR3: CATSRDTGTGRETQYF. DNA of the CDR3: TGTGCCACCAGCAGAGATACAGGAACCGGGAGGGAGACCCAGTACTTC.

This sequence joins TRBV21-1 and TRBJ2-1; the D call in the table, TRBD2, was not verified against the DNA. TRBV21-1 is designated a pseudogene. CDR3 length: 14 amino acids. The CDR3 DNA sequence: TGTGCCAGCACCGGGGTCTGGTCCTACAATGAGCAGTTCTTC. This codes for CASTGVWSYNEQFF.

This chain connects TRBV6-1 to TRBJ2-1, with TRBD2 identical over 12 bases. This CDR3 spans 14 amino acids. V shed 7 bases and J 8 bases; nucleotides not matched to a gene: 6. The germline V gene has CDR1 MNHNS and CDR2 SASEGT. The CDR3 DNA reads TGTGCCAGCAATACACTAGCGGGAGGCGATGAGCAGTTCTTC. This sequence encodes CASNTLAGGDEQFF.

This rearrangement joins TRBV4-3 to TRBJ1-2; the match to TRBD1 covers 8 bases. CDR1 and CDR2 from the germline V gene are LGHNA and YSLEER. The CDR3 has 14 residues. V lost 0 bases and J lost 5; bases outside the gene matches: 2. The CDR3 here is CASSQDRTGYGYTF. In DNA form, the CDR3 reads TGCGCCAGCAGCCAAGATAGGACAGGGTATGGCTACACCTTC.

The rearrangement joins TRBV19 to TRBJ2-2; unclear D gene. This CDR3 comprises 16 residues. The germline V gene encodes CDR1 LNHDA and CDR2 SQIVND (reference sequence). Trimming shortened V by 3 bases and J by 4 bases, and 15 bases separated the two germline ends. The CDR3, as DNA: TGTGCCAGTAGTATGAGCTCTGTCATGGGCACCGGGGAGCTGTTTTTT. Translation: CASSMSSVMGTGELFF.

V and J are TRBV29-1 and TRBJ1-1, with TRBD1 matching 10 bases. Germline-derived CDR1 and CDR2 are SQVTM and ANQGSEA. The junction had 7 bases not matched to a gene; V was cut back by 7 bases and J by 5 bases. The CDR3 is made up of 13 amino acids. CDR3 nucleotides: TGCAGCGGGACATGGACAGGGGGAACTGAAGCTTTCTTT. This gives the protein CSGTWTGGTEAFF.

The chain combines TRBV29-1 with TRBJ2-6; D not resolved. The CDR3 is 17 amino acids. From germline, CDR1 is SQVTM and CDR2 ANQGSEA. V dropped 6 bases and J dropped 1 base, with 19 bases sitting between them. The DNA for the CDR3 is TGCAGCGTCGTAGACCCCTTTTCCTTTTCTGGGGCCAACGTCCTGACTTTC. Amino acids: CSVVDPFSFSGANVLTF.

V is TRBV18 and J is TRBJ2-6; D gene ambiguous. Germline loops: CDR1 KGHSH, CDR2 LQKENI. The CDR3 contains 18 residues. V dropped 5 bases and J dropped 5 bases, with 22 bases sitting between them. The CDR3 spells CASSGGVHLQSRANVLTF. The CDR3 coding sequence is TGTGCCAGCTCAGGTGGCGTACATTTACAAAGTCGGGCCAACGTCCTGACTTTC.

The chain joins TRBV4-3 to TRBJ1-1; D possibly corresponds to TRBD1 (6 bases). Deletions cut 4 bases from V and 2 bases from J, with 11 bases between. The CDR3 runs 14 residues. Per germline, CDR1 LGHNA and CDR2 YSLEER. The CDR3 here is CASSLTGTNTEAFF. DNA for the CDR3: TGCGCCAGCAGCCTGACAGGAACTAACACTGAAGCTTTCTTT.